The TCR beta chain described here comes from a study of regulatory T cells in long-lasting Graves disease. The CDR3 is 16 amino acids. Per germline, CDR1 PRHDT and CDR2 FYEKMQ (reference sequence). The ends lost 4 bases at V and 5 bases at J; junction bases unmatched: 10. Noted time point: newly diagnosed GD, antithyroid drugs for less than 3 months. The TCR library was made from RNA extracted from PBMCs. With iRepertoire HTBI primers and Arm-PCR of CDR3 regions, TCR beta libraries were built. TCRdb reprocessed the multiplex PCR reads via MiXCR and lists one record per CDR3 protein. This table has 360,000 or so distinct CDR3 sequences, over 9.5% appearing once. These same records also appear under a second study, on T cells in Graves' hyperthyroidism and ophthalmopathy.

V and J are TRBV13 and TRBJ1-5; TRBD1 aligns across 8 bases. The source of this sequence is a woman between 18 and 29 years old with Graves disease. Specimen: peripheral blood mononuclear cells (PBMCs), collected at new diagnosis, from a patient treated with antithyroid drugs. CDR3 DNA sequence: TGTGCCAGCAGCTCTCGGACAGGGAGACCAGATCAGCCCCAGCATTTT. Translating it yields CASSSRTGRPDQPQHF.